The subject of this entry is one T cell receptor beta chain. The target antigen is unknown. This sample was taken from a study of T cell responses to AZD1222 COVID-19 vaccine. Overall study: Some second doses came at about 4 weeks and others at about 12 weeks; these were pooled.

Study-wide findings and caveats: It was only 6 or 7 AZD1222 recipients who were seropositive at baseline.

Unmatched junction bases numbered 6, after V lost 8 bases and J lost 4 bases. The CDR3 runs 14 residues. CDR1 and CDR2 from the germline V gene are MNHEY and SVGAGI. TCRdb's copy holds only in-frame clones and misses some; the assay was immunoSEQ multiplex PCR. The sample lists about 140,000 clones; roughly 89% were seen once. This TCR derives from an adult in good health. V and J are TRBV6-5 and TRBJ2-7; 12 positions match TRBD2. This material consisted of peripheral blood, taken on day 0 of AZD1222 vaccination. CDR3 coding DNA: TGTGCCAGCCGACGGACTAGCGGGGCTTACGAGCAGTACTTC. It specifies CASRRTSGAYEQYF.